This is a list of T cell receptor beta chains from one sample in a study of beta chain features in type 1 diabetes. Measured with immunoSEQ multiplex PCR; TCRdb has only the in-frame clones, and not every one. The sample records about 140,000 clones, roughly 9.3% being singletons. The sequenced material came from central memory CD4+ T cells from blood. Receptors were obtained from a middle-aged woman in good health. Both conserved end residues are part of each CDR3. D genes are given only for firm matches. Size values are once, few and many counts, or a class for expanded clones, and some rows have none.

j_call v_call d_call clone_size cdr3_nt cdr3_aa
TRBJ1-6 TRBV6-1 . few TGTGCCAGCAGTGAAGGGGAGGGCTCCTATAATTCACCCCTCCACTTT CASSEGEGSYNSPLHF
TRBJ2-3 TRBV15 TRBD1 few TGTGCCACCAGCCTAGGGACAGTCGCTGATACGCAGTATTTT CATSLGTVADTQYF
TRBJ1-1 TRBV7-2 . few TGTGCCAGCAGCTTAGCGGTGATGACTGTGAACACTGAAGCTTTCTTT CASSLAVMTVNTEAFF
TRBJ1-3 TRBV7-8 TRBD1 . TGTGCCAGCAGCCACGACAGGGGATCTGGAAACACCATATATTTT CASSHDRGSGNTIYF
TRBJ2-7 TRBV9 TRBD1 few TGTGCCAGCAGCCCTTCCGGGACAGAACGGTTCAGGGAGCAGTACTTC CASSPSGTERFREQYF
TRBJ2-3 TRBV11-2 . many TGTGCCAGCAGCCCCGGCACAGATACGCAGTATTTT CASSPGTDTQYF
TRBJ2-6 TRBV6-6 . few TGTGCCAGCACTCCCTCCTCTGGGGCCAACGTCCTGACTTTC CASTPSSGANVLTF
TRBJ2-7 TRBV4-2 TRBD1 . TGTGCCAGCAGCCAAGACTACAGGGGAGCTTACGAGCAGTACTTC CASSQDYRGAYEQYF
TRBJ1-2 TRBV6-1 . few TGTGCCAGCAGTGAAAGAGGCAAGGGGTATGGGGGCTACACCTTC CASSERGKGYGGYTF
TRBJ2-6 TRBV2 . . TGTGCCAGCAGTGAAGAGGGGGCTGGGGCCAACGTCCTGACTTTC CASSEEGAGANVLTF